These T cell receptor beta chains were read from a single sample in a study of blood T cell repertoires in COVID-19. Repertoires were generated with immunoSEQ multiplex PCR, while TCRdb's copy carries only in-frame clones and drops some. Among 400,000 to 500,000 clones listed, approximately 90% were seen once. Sequenced: PBMCs or T cells enriched from blood (not recorded which). These receptors were taken from a woman aged 40 to 49 who had recovered from COVID-19. Each CDR3 is given with its conserved first and last residue. D genes are given only for firm matches. Some rows have no size entry. The others give once, few or many, or a class for an expanded clone.

d_call | clone_size | j_call | v_call | cdr3_aa | cdr3_nt
TRBD1 | - | TRBJ2-2 | TRBV19 | CASGQGTNTGELFF | TGTGCCTCTGGACAGGGTACGAACACCGGGGAGCTGTTTTTT
TRBD1 | - | TRBJ2-5 | TRBV6-5 | CASSYGQGAGETQYF | TGTGCCAGCAGTTACGGACAGGGGGCAGGAGAGACCCAGTACTTC
- | - | TRBJ1-4 | TRBV13 | CASSLGWGGQDEKLFF | TGTGCCAGCAGCTTAGGGTGGGGAGGTCAGGATGAAAAACTGTTTTTT
TRBD1 | - | TRBJ1-2 | TRBV7-2 | CASSPGQGGYGYTF | TGTGCCAGCAGCCCGGGACAGGGGGGCTATGGCTACACCTTC
TRBD1 | - | TRBJ2-2 | TRBV27 | CASSSMGQYTGELFF | TGTGCCAGCAGTTCCATGGGACAGTACACCGGGGAGCTGTTTTTT
- | - | TRBJ2-3 | TRBV9 | CASSVGTSQWDTQYF | TGTGCCAGCAGCGTAGGGACATCCCAATGGGATACGCAGTATTTT
- | - | TRBJ1-4 | TRBV19 | CASSIRRTNEKLFF | TGTGCCAGTAGTATACGTCGGACTAATGAAAAACTGTTTTTT
TRBD1 | - | TRBJ2-7 | TRBV5-5 | CASSLTGGHYEQYF | TGTGCCAGCAGCTTGACAGGGGGCCACTACGAGCAGTACTTC
TRBD1 | - | TRBJ2-3 | TRBV15 | CATSRDRGTGGIDTQYF | TGTGCCACCAGCAGAGATCGGGGGACAGGGGGGATAGATACGCAGTATTTT
TRBD2 | once | TRBJ2-7 | TRBV5-1 | CASSYRAGGNEQYF | TGCGCCAGCAGCTACCGGGCCGGGGGGAACGAGCAGTACTTC